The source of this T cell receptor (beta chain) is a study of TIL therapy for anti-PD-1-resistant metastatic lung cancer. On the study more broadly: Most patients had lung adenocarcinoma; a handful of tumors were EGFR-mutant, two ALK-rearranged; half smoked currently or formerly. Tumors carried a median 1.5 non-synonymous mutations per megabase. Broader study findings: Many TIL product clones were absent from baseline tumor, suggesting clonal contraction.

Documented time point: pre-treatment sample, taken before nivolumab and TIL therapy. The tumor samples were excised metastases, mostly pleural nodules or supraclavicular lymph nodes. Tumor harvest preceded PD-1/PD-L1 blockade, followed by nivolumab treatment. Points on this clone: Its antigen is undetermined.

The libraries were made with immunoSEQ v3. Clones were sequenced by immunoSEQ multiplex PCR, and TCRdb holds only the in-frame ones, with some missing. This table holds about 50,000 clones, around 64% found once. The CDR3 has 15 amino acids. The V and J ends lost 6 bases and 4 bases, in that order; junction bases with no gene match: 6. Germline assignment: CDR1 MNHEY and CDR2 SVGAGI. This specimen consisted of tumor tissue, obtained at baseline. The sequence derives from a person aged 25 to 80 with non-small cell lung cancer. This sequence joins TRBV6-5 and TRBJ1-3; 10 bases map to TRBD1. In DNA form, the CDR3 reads TGTGCCAGCAGAAGGACAGGGGGGGCGGGAAACACCATATATTTT. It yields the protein CASRRTGGAGNTIYF.